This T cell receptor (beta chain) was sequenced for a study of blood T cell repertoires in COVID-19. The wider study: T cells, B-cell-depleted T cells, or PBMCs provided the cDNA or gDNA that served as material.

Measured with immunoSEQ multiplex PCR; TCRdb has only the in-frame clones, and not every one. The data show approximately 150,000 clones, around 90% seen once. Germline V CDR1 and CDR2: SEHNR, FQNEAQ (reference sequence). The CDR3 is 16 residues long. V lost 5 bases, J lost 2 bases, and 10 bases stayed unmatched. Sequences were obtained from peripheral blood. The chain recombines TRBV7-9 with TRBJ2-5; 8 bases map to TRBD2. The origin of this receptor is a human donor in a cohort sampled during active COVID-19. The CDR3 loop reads CASSVRAGVWQETQYF. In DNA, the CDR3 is TGTGCCAGCAGCGTAAGAGCGGGAGTGTGGCAAGAGACCCAGTACTTC.